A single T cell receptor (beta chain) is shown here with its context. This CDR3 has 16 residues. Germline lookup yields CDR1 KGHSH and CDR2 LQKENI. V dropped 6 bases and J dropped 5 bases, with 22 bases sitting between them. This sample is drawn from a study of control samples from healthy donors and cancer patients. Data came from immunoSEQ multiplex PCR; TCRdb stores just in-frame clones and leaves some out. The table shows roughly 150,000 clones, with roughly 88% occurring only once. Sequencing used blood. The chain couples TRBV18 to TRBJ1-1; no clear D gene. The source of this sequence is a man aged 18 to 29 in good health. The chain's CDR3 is CASSPEVGGLRTEAFF. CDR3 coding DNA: TGTGCCAGCTCTCCAGAGGTCGGAGGCCTCCGGACTGAAGCTTTCTTT.